Following are 20 T cell receptor beta chains from one sample sequenced in a study of cytomegalovirus exposure and HLA in healthy donors. Researchers ran the PCR with 60 Vbeta and 13 Jbeta primers. The protocol was immunoSEQ multiplex PCR, while the TCRdb copy is restricted to in-frame clones and leaves out a portion. The table records around 76,000 clones, around two thirds of them present only once. The sequenced sample consisted of PBMCs. The source is a woman in her fifties or sixties in good health and CMV-seropositive.

This CDR3 reads CAISGLVNSYEQYF. The CDR3 DNA follows: TGTGCCATCAGTGGACTAGTCAACTCCTACGAGCAGTACTTC. This sequence joins TRBV10-3 and TRBJ2-7; TRBD2 might be the D (6 bases). Germline V gives CDR1 ENHRY, CDR2 SYGVKD. V gave up 4 bases and J gave up 0 bases, with 10 bases separating them. This CDR3 spans 14 amino acids.

The gene calls are TRBV28 and TRBJ2-3, with 12 positions matching TRBD2. J gave up 13 bases and V 7 bases, and 12 bases lay outside the gene matches. From germline, CDR1 is MDHEN and CDR2 SYDVKM. The CDR3 is 14 amino acids. The CDR3 here is CASTYRTSGTQKYF. DNA of the CDR3: TGTGCCAGCACCTACAGGACTAGCGGGACCCAAAAGTATTTT.

The rearrangement joins TRBV19 to TRBJ1-1, with TRBD1 matching 10 bases. The CDR3 extends over 17 amino acids. V shed 5 bases, J shed 1 base, and the junction held 10 bases outside the gene matches. Germline CDR1 and CDR2: LNHDA and SQIVND (reference sequence). This CDR3 reads CASSGHGTGAKNTEAFF. The CDR3 DNA sequence: TGTGCCAGTAGTGGCCACGGGACAGGGGCAAAGAACACTGAAGCTTTCTTT.

V gene TRBV27 combines with J gene TRBJ2-1; a possible D gene is TRBD1 (5 bases). The CDR3 is 15 amino acids. Trimming took 7 bases from V and 0 from J, leaving 13 bases between them. CDR1 and CDR2 from the germline V gene are MNHEY and SMNVEV (reference sequence). The DNA of the CDR3 is TGTGCCAGCACCGAAGGGGTCAGCTCCTACAATGAGCAGTTCTTC. This gives the protein CASTEGVSSYNEQFF.

This clone was counted a few times. The V and J genes are TRBV5-1 and TRBJ1-2, with TRBD1 as a possible D gene (5 bases). CDR3 length equals 14 residues. CDR1 is SGHRS and CDR2 is YFSETQ in the germline V gene. Trimming removed 4 bases at V and 1 base at J, with 11 bases between. The CDR3 DNA follows: TGCGCCAGCAGCCCGCGGACAAATAACTATGGCTACACCTTC. The encoded protein is CASSPRTNNYGYTF. The variable domain in full, with the rest retrieved from reference TRBV5-1 and TRBJ1-2, is KAGVTQTPRYLIKTRGQQVTLSCSPISGHRSVSWYQQTPGQGLQFLFEYFSETQRNKGNFPGRFSGRQFSNSRSEMNVSTLELGDSALYLCASSPRTNNYGYTFGSGTRLTVV.

The CDR3 here is CASSLVHEQFF. DNA for the CDR3: TGTGCCAGTAGCCTAGTCCATGAGCAGTTCTTC. The V call is TRBV19, the J call TRBJ2-1; no reliable D call. The CDR3 sequence is 11 residues long. CDR1 is LNHDA and CDR2 is SQIVND in the germline V gene (reference sequence). Trimming took 6 bases from V and 8 from J, leaving 8 bases between them.

This clone has a handful of counts. This rearrangement joins TRBV12-5 to TRBJ2-7, with D possibly being TRBD1 (5 bases). There are 14 residues in the CDR3. Per germline, CDR1 LGHNT and CDR2 FRNRAP. V gave up 3 bases and J gave up 5 bases, with 14 bases separating them. The CDR3 spells CASGFGQGPDEQYF. CDR3 DNA: TGTGCTAGTGGTTTCGGTCAGGGCCCTGACGAGCAGTACTTC.

The genes are TRBV19 and TRBJ1-2; D possibly corresponds to TRBD1 (6 bases). The germline V gene encodes CDR1 LNHDA and CDR2 SQIVND (reference sequence). V was cut by 5 bases and J by 5 bases, with 15 bases left in between. The CDR3 runs 14 residues. The CDR3, as DNA: TGTGCCAGTAGTGGACGGGGGGGCTGGTATGGCTACACCTTC. It translates to CASSGRGGWYGYTF.

The V call is TRBV7-6, the J call TRBJ1-1; 7 positions match TRBD1. There are 15 residues in the CDR3. Unmatched junction bases numbered 8, after V lost 1 base and J lost 6 bases. In germline, CDR1 is SGHVS, CDR2 FNYEAQ. The DNA for the CDR3 is TGTGCCAGCAGCTTAGAGGACAGGTGGCTCGCTGAAGCTTTCTTT. Protein: CASSLEDRWLAEAFF.

The CDR3 sequence: CASSQDRTGRGATDTQYF. The CDR3 bases are TGCGCCAGCAGCCAAGATCGGACCGGGCGGGGGGCCACAGATACGCAGTATTTT. The chain links TRBV4-3 to TRBJ2-3; 8 bases fit TRBD2. From germline, CDR1 is LGHNA and CDR2 YSLEER. This CDR3 has 18 residues. V lost 0 bases, J lost 2 bases, and 10 bases stayed unmatched.

In DNA form, the CDR3 reads TGCGCCAGCAGCCAATTCATTCGGGACAGGGAATTTTTAGCCAAAAACATTCAGTACTTC. Translation gives CASSQFIRDREFLAKNIQYF. The V and J genes are TRBV4-1 and TRBJ2-4; TRBD1 aligns across 9 bases. The trim removed 2 bases at V and 0 bases at J, leaving 14 bases unmatched. Germline V gene sequence: CDR1 MGHRA, CDR2 YSYEKL. The length of the CDR3 is 20 residues.

The chain combines TRBV6-1 with TRBJ1-5; 8 bases fit TRBD1. This CDR3 region has 15 residues. Germline V gene data show CDR1 as MNHNS and CDR2 as SASEGT. V shed 4 bases and J 0 bases; nucleotides not matched to a gene: 2. The CDR3 bases are TGTGCCAGCAGTGTGACAGGGGATAGCAATCAGCCCCAGCATTTT. Encoded protein: CASSVTGDSNQPQHF.

The genes are TRBV4-2 and TRBJ2-7; D possibly corresponds to TRBD2 (6 bases). CDR1 LGHNA and CDR2 YNFKEQ come from the germline V gene. Trimming removed 0 bases from V and 3 bases from J, with 15 bases in between. The CDR3 consists of 16 residues. CDR3 nucleotide sequence: TGTGCCAGCAGCCAAGATGCGGGACCGATCCTCTACGAGCAGTACTTC. Translating it yields CASSQDAGPILYEQYF.

This clone appeared a few times. This chain joins TRBV5-4 and TRBJ2-3, with TRBD1 identical over 9 bases. CDR1 is SGHNT, CDR2 YYREEE, per germline (reference sequence). The CDR3 contains 14 residues. The trim removed 0 bases at V and 6 bases at J, leaving 2 bases unmatched. Written as DNA, the CDR3 is TGTGCCAGCAGCTTGGACAGGGGGCGCGATACGCAGTATTTT. Protein product: CASSLDRGRDTQYF. Combining the CDR3 with reference TRBV5-4 and TRBJ2-3 gives the whole variable domain ETGVTQSPTHLIKTRGQQVTLRCSSQSGHNTVSWYQQALGQGPQFIFQYYREEENGRGNFPPRFSGLQFPNYSSELNVNALELDDSALYLCASSLDRGRDTQYFGPGTRLTVL.

This chain joins TRBV6-1 and TRBJ2-3; TRBD2 matches 8 bases. Germline V CDR1 and CDR2: MNHNS, SASEGT. The CDR3 extends over 16 amino acids. Losses at the gene ends were 3 bases for V and 4 bases for J; bases not matched to a gene: 9. CDR3 in amino acids: CASSDNLGLAADTQYF. The DNA for the CDR3 is TGTGCCAGCAGTGACAACCTAGGACTAGCTGCAGATACGCAGTATTTT.

The rearrangement uses TRBV28 and TRBJ1-4; TRBD1 matches 7 bases. The V gene's germline CDR1 is MDHEN and CDR2 SYDVKM. The CDR3 spans 14 residues. J lost 5 bases, V lost 2 bases, and 2 bases had no gene match. The CDR3 sequence is CASSLAGGNEKLFF. CDR3 DNA: TGTGCCAGCAGTTTAGCAGGGGGGAATGAAAAACTGTTTTTT.

The gene calls are TRBV9 and TRBJ1-1, with D maybe TRBD1 (6 bases). This CDR3 is built from 13 residues. Trimming pared 3 bases from V and 1 base from J, leaving 7 bases between. CDR1 is SGDLS, CDR2 YYNGEE, per germline. The chain's CDR3 is CASSGTENTEAFF. For the CDR3, the DNA is TGTGCCAGCAGCGGGACAGAGAACACTGAAGCTTTCTTT. The complete variable domain, with remaining parts taken from reference TRBV9 and TRBJ1-1, reads DSGVTQTPKHLITATGQRVTLRCSPRSGDLSVYWYQQSLDQGLQFLIQYYNGEERAKGNILERFSAQQFPDLHSELNLSSLELGDSALYFCASSGTENTEAFFGQGTRLTVV.

The CDR3 spells CAWSVFSGGSNQPQHF. In nucleotides, the CDR3 is TGTGCCTGGAGTGTATTCTCAGGGGGGTCGAATCAGCCCCAGCATTTT. J is TRBJ1-5 and V is TRBV30, with 7 bases aligning to TRBD1. This CDR3 spans 16 amino acids. CDR1 GTSNPN and CDR2 SVGIG come from the germline V gene (reference sequence). Trimming took 0 bases from V and 4 from J; bases not matched to a gene: 9.

The sample holds many counts of this clone. This chain uses TRBV25-1 with TRBJ1-3; D gene unclear. Germline V gene sequence: CDR1 MGHDK, CDR2 SYGVNS. The ends were cut back, 6 bases at V and 0 bases at J, with 6 bases in the middle. The CDR3 is made up of 13 amino acids. The CDR3 coding sequence is TGTGCCAGCAGGATCAGCTCTGGAAACACCATATATTTT. This translates into CASRISSGNTIYF. Combining the CDR3 with reference TRBV25-1 and TRBJ1-3 gives the whole variable domain EADIYQTPRYLVIGTGKKITLECSQTMGHDKMYWYQQDPGMELHLIHYSYGVNSTEKGDLSSESTVSRIRTEHFPLTLESARPSHTSQYLCASRISSGNTIYFGEGSWLTVV.

The rearrangement uses TRBV27 and TRBJ1-6; no reliable D call. Per the germline V gene, CDR1 is MNHEY and CDR2 is SMNVEV (reference sequence). The CDR3 runs to 19 residues. The V end was cut by 0 bases, the J end by 4 bases, with 19 bases between. Written as DNA, the CDR3 is TGTGCCAGCAGTTTATCCGCGGTACCCCGTGGTGGTTATAATTCACCCCTCCACTTT. This sequence encodes CASSLSAVPRGGYNSPLHF.